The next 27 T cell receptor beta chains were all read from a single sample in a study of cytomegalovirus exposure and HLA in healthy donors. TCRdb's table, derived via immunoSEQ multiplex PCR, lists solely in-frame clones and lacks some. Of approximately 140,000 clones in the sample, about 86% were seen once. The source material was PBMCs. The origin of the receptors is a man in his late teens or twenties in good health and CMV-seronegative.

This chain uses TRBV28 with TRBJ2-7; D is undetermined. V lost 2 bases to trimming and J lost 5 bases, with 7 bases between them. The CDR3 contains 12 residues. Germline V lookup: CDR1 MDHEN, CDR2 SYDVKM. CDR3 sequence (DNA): TGTGCCAGCAGTTTAGTGGGCCACGAGCAGTACTTC. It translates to CASSLVGHEQYF. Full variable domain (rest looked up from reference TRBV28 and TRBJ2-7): DVKVTQSSRYLVKRTGEKVFLECVQDMDHENMFWYRQDPGLGLRLIYFSYDVKMKEKGDIPEGYSVSREKKERFSLILESASTNQTSMYLCASSLVGHEQYFGPGTRLTVT.

The DNA of the CDR3 is TGTGCCAGCAGTATGACTAGAAGGCATGAGCAGTTCTTC. Translated: CASSMTRRHEQFF. The chain uses TRBV6-5 and TRBJ2-1, with a possible D match to TRBD2 (6 bases). Germline lookup yields CDR1 MNHEY and CDR2 SVGAGI. Between the trimmed V and J ends, which lost 5 bases and 8 bases, there was a span of 13 bases. The CDR3 is 13 residues long.

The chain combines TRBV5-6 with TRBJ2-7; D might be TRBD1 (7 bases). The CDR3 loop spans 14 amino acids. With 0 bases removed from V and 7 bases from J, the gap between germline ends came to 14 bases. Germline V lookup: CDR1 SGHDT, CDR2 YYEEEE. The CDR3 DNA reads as TGTGCCAGCAGCTTGGGACAGGGAGGTGGAGAGCAGTACTTC. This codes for CASSLGQGGGEQYF. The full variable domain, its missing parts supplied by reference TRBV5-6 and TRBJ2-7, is DAGVTQSPTHLIKTRGQQVTLRCSPKSGHDTVSWYQQALGQGPQFIFQYYEEEERQRGNFPDRFSGHQFPNYSSELNVNALLLGDSALYLCASSLGQGGGEQYFGPGTRLTVT.

CDR3 loop: CASSPIGTSGSRNEQFF. In DNA form, the CDR3 reads TGTGCCAGCAGCCCCATCGGGACTAGCGGATCCAGGAATGAGCAGTTCTTC. The chain is built from TRBV7-6 and TRBJ2-1; 11 bases are shared with TRBD2. Trimming at V came to 5 bases and at J to 7 bases, leaving 13 bases not matched to a gene. The germline V gene encodes CDR1 SGHVS and CDR2 FNYEAQ. The CDR3 is made up of 17 amino acids.

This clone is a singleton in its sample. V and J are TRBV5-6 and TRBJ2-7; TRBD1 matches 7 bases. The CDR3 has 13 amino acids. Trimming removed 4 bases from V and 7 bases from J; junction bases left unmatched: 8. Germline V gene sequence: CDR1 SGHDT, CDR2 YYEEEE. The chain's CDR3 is CASSPRGGYEQYF. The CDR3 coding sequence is TGTGCCAGCAGCCCTAGAGGGGGCTATGAGCAGTACTTC.

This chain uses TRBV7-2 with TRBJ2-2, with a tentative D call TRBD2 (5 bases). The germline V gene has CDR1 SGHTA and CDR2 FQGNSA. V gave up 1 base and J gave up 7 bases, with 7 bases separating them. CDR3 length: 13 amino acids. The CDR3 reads CASSLGRGGELFF. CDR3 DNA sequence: TGTGCCAGCAGCTTAGGACGGGGCGGGGAGCTGTTTTTT. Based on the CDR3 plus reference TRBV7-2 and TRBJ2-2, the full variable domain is GAGVSQSPSNKVTEKGKDVELRCDPISGHTALYWYRQSLGQGLEFLIYFQGNSAPDKSGLPSDRFSAERTGGSVSTLTIQRTQQEDSAVYLCASSLGRGGELFFGEGSRLTVL.

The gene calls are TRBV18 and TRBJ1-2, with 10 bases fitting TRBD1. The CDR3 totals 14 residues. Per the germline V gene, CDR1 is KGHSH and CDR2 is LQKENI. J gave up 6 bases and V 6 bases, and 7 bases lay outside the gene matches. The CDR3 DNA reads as TGTGCCAGCTCCCCTCCGGGACAGGGGAATGGCTACACCTTC. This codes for CASSPPGQGNGYTF.

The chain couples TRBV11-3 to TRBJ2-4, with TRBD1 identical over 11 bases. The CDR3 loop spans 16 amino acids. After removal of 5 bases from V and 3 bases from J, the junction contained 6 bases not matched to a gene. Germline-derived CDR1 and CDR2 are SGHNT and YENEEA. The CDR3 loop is CASSRTGGEGKNIQYF. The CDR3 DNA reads TGTGCCAGCAGCCGGACAGGGGGCGAGGGCAAAAACATTCAGTACTTC.

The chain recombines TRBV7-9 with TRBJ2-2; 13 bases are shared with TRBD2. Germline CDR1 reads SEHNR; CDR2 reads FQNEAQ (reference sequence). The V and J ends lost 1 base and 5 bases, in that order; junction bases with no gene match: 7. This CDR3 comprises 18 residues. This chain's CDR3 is CASSLGPGLAGRTGELFF. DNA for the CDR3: TGTGCCAGCAGCTTAGGGCCGGGACTAGCGGGAAGGACCGGGGAGCTGTTTTTT.

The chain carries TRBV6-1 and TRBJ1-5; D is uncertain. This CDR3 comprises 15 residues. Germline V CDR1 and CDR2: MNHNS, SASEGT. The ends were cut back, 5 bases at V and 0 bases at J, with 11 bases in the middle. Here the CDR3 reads CASSRQDYSNQPQHF. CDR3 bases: TGTGCCAGCAGTCGGCAGGACTATAGCAATCAGCCCCAGCATTTT.

The DNA for the CDR3 is TGTGCCAGCAGTTTATACGGACAGGGCCTTAAGGACACTGAAGCTTTCTTT. This codes for CASSLYGQGLKDTEAFF. The rearrangement links TRBV27 to TRBJ1-1, with 8 positions matching TRBD1. Germline trimming cut 1 base from V and 3 bases from J; bases unmatched to any gene: 10. Germline lookup yields CDR1 MNHEY and CDR2 SMNVEV (reference sequence). The CDR3 loop spans 17 amino acids.

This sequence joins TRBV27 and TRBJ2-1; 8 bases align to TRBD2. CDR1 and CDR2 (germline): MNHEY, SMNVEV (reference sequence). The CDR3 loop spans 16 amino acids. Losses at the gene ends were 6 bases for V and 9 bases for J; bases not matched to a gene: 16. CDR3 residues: CASRISGTRGVVEQFF. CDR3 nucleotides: TGTGCCAGCAGGATATCCGGGACTAGGGGGGTGGTTGAGCAGTTCTTC.

The CDR3 loop is CASTLYSTGIGQPQHF. The CDR3 coding sequence is TGTGCCAGCACCCTTTATTCGACAGGGATTGGACAGCCCCAGCATTTT. This chain joins TRBV7-9 and TRBJ1-5; TRBD1 matches 7 bases. The CDR3 sequence is 16 residues long. Germline assignment: CDR1 SEHNR and CDR2 FQNEAQ (reference sequence). Trimming removed 7 bases from V and 7 bases from J; junction bases left unmatched: 16.

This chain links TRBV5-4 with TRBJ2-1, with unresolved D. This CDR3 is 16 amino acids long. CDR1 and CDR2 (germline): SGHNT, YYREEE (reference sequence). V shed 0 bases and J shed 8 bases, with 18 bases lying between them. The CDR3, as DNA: TGTGCCAGCAGCTTGGGAGAGGAGCAAGAACGGGATGAGCAGTTCTTC. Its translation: CASSLGEEQERDEQFF.

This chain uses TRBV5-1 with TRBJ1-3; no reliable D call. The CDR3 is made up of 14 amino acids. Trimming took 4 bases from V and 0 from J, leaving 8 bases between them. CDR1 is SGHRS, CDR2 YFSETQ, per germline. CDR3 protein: CASSPQDSGNTIYF. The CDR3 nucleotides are TGCGCCAGCAGCCCACAAGACTCTGGAAACACCATATATTTT.

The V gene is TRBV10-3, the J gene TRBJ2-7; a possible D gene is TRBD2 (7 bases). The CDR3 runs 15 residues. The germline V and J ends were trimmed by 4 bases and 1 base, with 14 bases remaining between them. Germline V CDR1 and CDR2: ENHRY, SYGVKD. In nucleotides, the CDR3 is TGTGCCATCAGTGCGGGGGCGGGAGCATCCTACGAGCAGTACTTC. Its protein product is CAISAGAGASYEQYF.

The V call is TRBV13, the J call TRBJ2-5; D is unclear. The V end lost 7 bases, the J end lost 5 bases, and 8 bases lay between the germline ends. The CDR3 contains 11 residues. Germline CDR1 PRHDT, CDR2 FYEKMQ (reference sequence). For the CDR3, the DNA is TGTGCCAGCATCCCCGGGGAGACCCAGTACTTC. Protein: CASIPGETQYF.

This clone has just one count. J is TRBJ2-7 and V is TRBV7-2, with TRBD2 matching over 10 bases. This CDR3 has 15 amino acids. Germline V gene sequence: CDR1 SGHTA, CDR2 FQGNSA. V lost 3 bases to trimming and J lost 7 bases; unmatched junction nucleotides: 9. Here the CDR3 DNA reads TGTGCCAGCAGCTTCAGCGGGAGGGGGGGGCGAGAGCAGTACTTC. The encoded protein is CASSFSGRGGREQYF.

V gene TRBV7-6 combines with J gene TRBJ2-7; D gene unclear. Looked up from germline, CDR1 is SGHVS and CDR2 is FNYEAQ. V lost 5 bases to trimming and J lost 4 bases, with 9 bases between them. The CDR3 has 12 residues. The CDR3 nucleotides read TGTGCCAGCAGCGCGCCGGGTTACGAGCAGTACTTC. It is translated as CASSAPGYEQYF.

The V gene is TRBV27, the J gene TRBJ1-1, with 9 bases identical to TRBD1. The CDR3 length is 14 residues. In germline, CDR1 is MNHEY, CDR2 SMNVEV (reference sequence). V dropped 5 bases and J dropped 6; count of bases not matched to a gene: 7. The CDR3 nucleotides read TGTGCCAGCAGTCCGGGACAGGGATTCTCTGAAGCTTTCTTT. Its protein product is CASSPGQGFSEAFF.

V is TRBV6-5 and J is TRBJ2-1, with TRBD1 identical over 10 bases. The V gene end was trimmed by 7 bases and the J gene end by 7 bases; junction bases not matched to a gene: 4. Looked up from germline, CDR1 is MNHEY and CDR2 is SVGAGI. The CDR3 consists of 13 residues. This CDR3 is CASTRQGANEQFF. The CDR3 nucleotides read TGTGCCAGCACCCGACAGGGGGCGAATGAGCAGTTCTTC.

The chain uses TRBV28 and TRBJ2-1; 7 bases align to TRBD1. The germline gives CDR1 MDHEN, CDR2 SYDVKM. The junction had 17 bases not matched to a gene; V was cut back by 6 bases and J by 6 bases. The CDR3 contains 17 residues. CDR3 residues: CASRKRQGAIWGNEQFF. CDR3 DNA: TGTGCCAGCAGAAAACGACAGGGCGCAATCTGGGGCAATGAGCAGTTCTTC. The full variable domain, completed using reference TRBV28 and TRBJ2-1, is DVKVTQSSRYLVKRTGEKVFLECVQDMDHENMFWYRQDPGLGLRLIYFSYDVKMKEKGDIPEGYSVSREKKERFSLILESASTNQTSMYLCASRKRQGAIWGNEQFFGPGTRLTVL.

In nucleotides, the CDR3 is TGTGCCAGCAGCCAGGAACAGGGAGGGACTAGCGGGCGGGTTAGCTCCTACGAGCAGTACTTC. Protein sequence: CASSQEQGGTSGRVSSYEQYF. This chain connects TRBV28 to TRBJ2-7; 12 bases are shared with TRBD2. Germline V gene data show CDR1 as MDHEN and CDR2 as SYDVKM. The ends lost 6 bases at V and 0 bases at J; junction bases unmatched: 21. CDR3 length: 21 residues.

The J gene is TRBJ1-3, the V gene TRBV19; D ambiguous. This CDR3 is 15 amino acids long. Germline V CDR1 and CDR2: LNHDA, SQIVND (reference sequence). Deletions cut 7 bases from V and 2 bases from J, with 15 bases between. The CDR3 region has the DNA TGTGCCAGTAAAGATCGGGGTGGTACTGGAAACACCATATATTTT. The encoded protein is CASKDRGGTGNTIYF.

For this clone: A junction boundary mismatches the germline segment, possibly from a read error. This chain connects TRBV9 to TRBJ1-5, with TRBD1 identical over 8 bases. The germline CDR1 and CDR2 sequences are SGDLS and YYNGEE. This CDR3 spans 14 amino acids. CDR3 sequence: CASGGTGSSQPQHF. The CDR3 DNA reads TGTGCCAGCGGAGGGACAGGCAGCAGTCAGCCCCAGCATTTT.

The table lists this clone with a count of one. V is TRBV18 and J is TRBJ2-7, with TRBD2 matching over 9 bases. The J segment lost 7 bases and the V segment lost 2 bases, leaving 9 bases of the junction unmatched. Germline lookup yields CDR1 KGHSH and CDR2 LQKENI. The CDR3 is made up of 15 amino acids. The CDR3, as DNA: TGTGCCAGCTCACCAGCGGGACTAGCCCTGGGGGAGCAGTACTTC. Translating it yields CASSPAGLALGEQYF.

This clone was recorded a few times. The CDR3 DNA sequence: TGTGCCAGCAGCCTCGGCGGCGAGCAGTACTTC. Protein: CASSLGGEQYF. The chain joins TRBV6-1 to TRBJ2-7; no firm D call. Germline CDR1 reads MNHNS; CDR2 reads SASEGT. This CDR3 has 11 residues. V lost 6 bases and J lost 6, with 9 bases in between.